The TCR beta chain under discussion was sequenced for a study of Ad26.COV2.S vaccination and SARS-CoV-2 variants. The wider study: Once or twice, 56 days apart, Ad26.COV2.S was delivered intramuscularly. The study's findings and limits: Post-vaccination breadth of spike-specific CD8+ and CD4+ T cell responses was reportedly substantial. People who got the vaccine or the placebo had similar non-spike TCR breadth. Possibly, TCR breadth and depth analyses underestimated total T cell responses.

With regard to this clone: Its antigen remains unknown.

With 1 base removed from V and 14 bases from J, the gap between germline ends came to 15 bases. CDR3 length equals 13 residues. The germline gives CDR1 GTSNPN, CDR2 SVGIG (reference sequence). As to treatment: some 20 received Ad26.COV2.S at low or high dose, single or two shots; roughly five received placebo; per-sample allocation not given. After the first vaccine or placebo injection, samples were drawn on day 63. Measured with immunoSEQ multiplex PCR; TCRdb has only the in-frame clones, and not every one. The data contain around 320,000 clones, roughly 86% of them seen just once; the ten biggest clones take up around 2%.

The sequence derives from a person between 18 and 65 years old who received the Ad26.COV2.S COVID-19 vaccine or a placebo. The source material was peripheral blood, sampled in a trial of Ad26.COV2.S vaccine versus placebo. The genes are TRBV30 and TRBJ1-6; D is possibly TRBD1 (6 bases). The CDR3 is CAWSGIMTGTLHF. CDR3 DNA sequence: TGTGCCTGGAGTGGGATCATGACAGGTACCCTCCACTTT. Full variable domain (missing parts from reference TRBV30 and TRBJ1-6): SQTIHQWPATLVQPVGSPLSLECTVEGTSNPNLYWYRQAAGRGLQLLFYSVGIGQISSEVPQNLSASRPQDRQFILSSKKLLLSDSGFYLCAWSGIMTGTLHFGNGTRLTVT.